These T cell receptor beta chains were read from a single sample in a study of cytomegalovirus exposure and HLA in healthy donors. TCRdb keeps only in-frame clones here, not all; method: immunoSEQ multiplex PCR. The data contain under 200,000 clones, about 80% of them singletons. The sequenced material came from PBMCs. These receptors came from a middle-aged woman in good health and CMV-seronegative. The CDR3 runs from the conserved cysteine through the conserved F or W. A D gene is named only where the DNA matches it firmly. Size is stated for part of the rows, as once, few or many counts, or as a class when the clone is expanded.

j_call: TRBJ2-5; clone_size: few; v_call: TRBV2; d_call: .; cdr3_nt: TGTGCCTACTCGACCCGGACAGAGCAAGAGACCCAGTACTTC; cdr3_aa: CAYSTRTEQETQYF
j_call: TRBJ1-2; clone_size: .; v_call: TRBV11-3; d_call: TRBD1; cdr3_nt: TGTGCCAGCAGCTCACCGGGACAGTCGAACTATGGCTACACCTTC; cdr3_aa: CASSSPGQSNYGYTF
j_call: TRBJ2-3; clone_size: .; v_call: TRBV6-5; d_call: TRBD2; cdr3_nt: TGTGCCAGCATGCTAGCGGGGGGCCGCACAGATACGCAGTATTTT; cdr3_aa: CASMLAGGRTDTQYF
j_call: TRBJ2-7; clone_size: few; v_call: TRBV5-1; d_call: TRBD1; cdr3_nt: TGCGCCAGCAGCCCCAGGACAGGACCCTACGAGCAGTACTTC; cdr3_aa: CASSPRTGPYEQYF
j_call: TRBJ1-2; clone_size: .; v_call: TRBV19; d_call: TRBD1; cdr3_nt: TGTGCCAGTAGGGCCGCCCGGGACAGGATGTATGGCTACACCTTC; cdr3_aa: CASRAARDRMYGYTF
j_call: TRBJ2-1; clone_size: .; v_call: TRBV5-6; d_call: TRBD1; cdr3_nt: TGTGCCAGCAGCATAAGCTTCAGGGGGCGGTTGGGTATTGAGCAGTTCTTC; cdr3_aa: CASSISFRGRLGIEQFF
j_call: TRBJ1-2; clone_size: .; v_call: TRBV28; d_call: TRBD1; cdr3_nt: TGTGCCAGCAGTGTCAGACAGGGGGTGCACTATGGCTACACCTTC; cdr3_aa: CASSVRQGVHYGYTF
j_call: TRBJ2-1; clone_size: .; v_call: TRBV7-9; d_call: .; cdr3_nt: TGTGCCAGCAGCTCCGATGCAGGGGGGAGTCGGAATGAGCAGTTCTTC; cdr3_aa: CASSSDAGGSRNEQFF
j_call: TRBJ2-3; clone_size: .; v_call: TRBV6-5; d_call: TRBD2; cdr3_nt: TGTGCCAGCAGCTCCGGGGGGGCCACAGATACGCAGTATTTT; cdr3_aa: CASSSGGATDTQYF
j_call: TRBJ2-7; clone_size: few; v_call: TRBV6-5; d_call: TRBD1; cdr3_nt: TGTGCCAGCAGTTCACAGGGGATCGGGGACGAGCAGTACTTC; cdr3_aa: CASSSQGIGDEQYF
j_call: TRBJ2-5; clone_size: .; v_call: TRBV9; d_call: .; cdr3_nt: TGTGCCAGCAGCGTAGGGGGGCCAATGGGGGAGACCCAGTACTTC; cdr3_aa: CASSVGGPMGETQYF
j_call: TRBJ1-4; clone_size: .; v_call: TRBV30; d_call: .; cdr3_nt: TGTGCCTGGAGTGTACTGGGCAGGGCAGGGGAAAAACTGTTTTTT; cdr3_aa: CAWSVLGRAGEKLFF
j_call: TRBJ2-7; clone_size: .; v_call: TRBV6-5; d_call: .; cdr3_nt: TGTGCCAGCAGGGCCACAGGGCTGCGGGAGCAGTACTTC; cdr3_aa: CASRATGLREQYF
j_call: TRBJ1-5; clone_size: once; v_call: TRBV19; d_call: .; cdr3_nt: TGTGCCAGTAGGCCGACAGATAGCAATCAGCCCCAGCATTTT; cdr3_aa: CASRPTDSNQPQHF
j_call: TRBJ1-5; clone_size: .; v_call: TRBV19; d_call: TRBD1; cdr3_nt: TGTGCCAGTAGCATGGACAGGGGAGGTCGACAGCCCCAGCATTTT; cdr3_aa: CASSMDRGGRQPQHF
j_call: TRBJ1-1; clone_size: few; v_call: TRBV5-1; d_call: .; cdr3_nt: TGCGCCAGCAGCTTAGACTTCACTGAAGCTTTCTTT; cdr3_aa: CASSLDFTEAFF
j_call: TRBJ2-1; clone_size: .; v_call: TRBV5-4; d_call: TRBD2; cdr3_nt: TGTGCCAGCAGATTATTCGGACAAGCGGGAGGGCCTTATTTCAATGAGCAGTTCTTC; cdr3_aa: CASRLFGQAGGPYFNEQFF
j_call: TRBJ2-7; clone_size: .; v_call: TRBV10-3; d_call: TRBD2; cdr3_nt: TGTGCCATCAGTGGATCACTAGCGGGAGGGTCCTACGAGCAGTACTTC; cdr3_aa: CAISGSLAGGSYEQYF
j_call: TRBJ1-3; clone_size: .; v_call: TRBV7-2; d_call: TRBD1; cdr3_nt: TGTGCCAGCAGCCCGCCGGGACAGGGGGAAAACACCATATATTTT; cdr3_aa: CASSPPGQGENTIYF